These 20 T cell receptor beta chains originate from one sample sequenced in a study of regulatory T cells in long-lasting Graves disease. Sample time point: newly diagnosed GD, antithyroid drugs for less than 3 months. PBMC-extracted RNA yielded the TCR library. To make TCR beta libraries, researchers used iRepertoire HTBI primers and Arm-PCR of CDR3 regions. TCRdb ran MiXCR on the multiplex PCR reads and lists one entry per CDR3 protein. This sample has 420,000 or so distinct CDR3 sequences, with roughly 15% found just once. These data were also reused for a study on T cells in Graves' hyperthyroidism and ophthalmopathy.

The sequences come from peripheral blood mononuclear cells (PBMCs), collected at new diagnosis, from a patient treated with antithyroid drugs. The origin of the receptors is a woman in her late teens or twenties with Graves disease.

This clonotype was detected a few times. The V call is TRBV29-1, the J call TRBJ1-1; 8 bases match TRBD1. This CDR3 contains 12 residues. Germline V lookup: CDR1 SQVTM, CDR2 ANQGSEA. The V and J ends lost 4 bases and 4 bases, in that order; junction bases with no gene match: 2. CDR3 nucleotides: TGCAGCGTTGTAACAGGGGGCACTGAAGCTTTCTTT. Amino acid sequence: CSVVTGGTEAFF.

This clonotype was found many times. This chain joins TRBV27 and TRBJ2-1; a possible D gene is TRBD1 (6 bases). Germline lookup yields CDR1 MNHEY and CDR2 SMNVEV (reference sequence). The CDR3 has 13 residues. V was pared by 9 bases and J by 10 bases, with 19 bases between. The CDR3 region is CASWVDSLREQFF. The DNA for the CDR3 is TGTGCCAGTTGGGTGGACAGCCTAAGAGAGCAGTTCTTC.

To note about this clonotype: Since a much larger clone is just one base distant, this may be a read error. The CDR3 end shows no conserved phenylalanine or tryptophan, and so a read error is likely. Because the CDR3's place on the DNA is in doubt, the DNA is left out and the CDR3 is given as listed by TCRdb. The chain uses TRBV28 and TRBJ1-1; TRBD1 was called by the table and not checked on the DNA. CDR1 is MDHEN and CDR2 is SYDVKM in the germline V gene. With termini counted, the CDR3 has 12 amino acids. CDR3: CASSSPGQEPGI.

This clonotype was counted at least ten times. This chain links TRBV5-1 with TRBJ2-7; TRBD1 aligns across 8 bases. Trimming took 4 bases from V and 2 from J; bases not matched to a gene: 2. The CDR3 length is 13 residues. Germline V gives CDR1 SGHRS, CDR2 YFSETQ. The CDR3 is CASSTDRAYEQYF. CDR3 in DNA: TGCGCCAGCAGCACGGACAGGGCCTACGAGCAGTACTTC.

V usage is TRBV12-3 or TRBV12-4 and J usage is TRBJ1-2, with a possible D match to TRBD1 (5 bases). The CDR3 is 14 residues long. Trimming pared 8 bases from V and 8 bases from J, leaving 21 bases between. CDR3 sequence (DNA): TGTGCCAGCGATTATACGCGGGGCGCCTGGGGCTACACCTTC. It translates to CASDYTRGAWGYTF.

There are a few counts of this clonotype. The chain combines TRBV6-1 with TRBJ2-7, with 8 nucleotides matching TRBD1. The V gene end was trimmed by 6 bases and the J gene end by 2 bases; junction bases not matched to a gene: 12. Germline lookup yields CDR1 MNHNS and CDR2 SASEGT. There are 16 residues in the CDR3. The CDR3, as DNA: TGTGCCAGCAGGCAATGGCTAGAGACAGGGGCCTACGAGCAGTACTTC. Translating gives CASRQWLETGAYEQYF.

Concerning this clonotype: A much bigger clone sits one base away, suggesting this may be a read error. This chain connects TRBV6-1 to TRBJ2-7; TRBD2 aligns across 8 bases. This CDR3 spans 13 amino acids. V gave up 6 bases and J gave up 3 bases; unmatched junction bases: 4. CDR1 MNHNS and CDR2 SASEGT come from the germline V gene. The chain's CDR3 is CASRARGGYEQYF. The CDR3 region has the DNA TGTGCCAGCAGGGCACGGGGGGGCTACGAGCAGTACTTC.

V gene TRBV28 combines with J gene TRBJ1-2; TRBD1 agrees at 12 bases. CDR1 is MDHEN and CDR2 is SYDVKM in the germline V gene. The CDR3 is made up of 14 amino acids. J was trimmed by 7 bases and V by 5 bases; bases with no gene match: 5. Here the CDR3 reads CASSAPGQGAGYTF. The CDR3 region has the DNA TGTGCCAGCAGTGCACCGGGACAGGGGGCTGGCTACACCTTC.

The rearrangement uses TRBV6-1 and TRBJ1-5; no definite D call. V was shortened by 0 bases and J by 11 bases, with 17 bases between the two germline ends. This CDR3 spans 15 amino acids. Germline V gene data show CDR1 as MNHNS and CDR2 as SASEGT. CDR3 DNA: TGTGCCAGCAGTGAAGCCCTAGCTCTATTTTTGTCCCAGCATTTT. This gives the protein CASSEALALFLSQHF.

The chain has TRBV6-1 and TRBJ2-7; 9 bases are shared with TRBD2. CDR1 is MNHNS and CDR2 is SASEGT in the germline V gene. The CDR3 length is 15 residues. V shed 4 bases and J 3 bases; nucleotides not matched to a gene: 7. CDR3 in DNA: TGTGCCAGCAGTGTAGCGGGAGCTCTCCTCTACGAGCAGTACTTC. The encoded protein is CASSVAGALLYEQYF.

In this sample, this clonotype turned up many times. This rearrangement joins TRBV3-1 to TRBJ2-3; unclear D gene. Germline V lookup: CDR1 LGHDT, CDR2 YNNKEL (reference sequence). Trimming took off 2 bases at V and 5 bases at J, with 5 bases between the two ends. CDR3 size: 12 residues. DNA for the CDR3: TGTGCCAGCAGCCAAACGGGAGATACGCAGTATTTT. Translating gives CASSQTGDTQYF.

The table lists this clonotype with many counts. The CDR3 is CASSPDSFGTEAFF. The CDR3 coding sequence is TGTGCCAGCAGTCCCGACAGTTTCGGGACTGAAGCTTTCTTT. The J gene is TRBJ1-1, the V gene TRBV27, with TRBD1 as a possible D gene (5 bases). Germline CDR1 reads MNHEY; CDR2 reads SMNVEV (reference sequence). The CDR3 contains 14 residues. V dropped 5 bases and J dropped 5 bases, with 15 bases sitting between them.

This clonotype was detected many times. This chain connects TRBV29-1 to TRBJ2-1; D perhaps matches TRBD1 (5 bases). With 4 bases removed from V and 5 bases from J, the gap between germline ends came to 12 bases. The CDR3 contains 13 residues. Germline V gene data show CDR1 as SQVTM and CDR2 as ANQGSEA. In nucleotides, the CDR3 is TGCAGCGTTGTTGATCAGGGTGACAATGAGCAGTTCTTC. It specifies CSVVDQGDNEQFF.

The chain has TRBV20-1 and TRBJ1-1; D not certain. Trimming pared 6 bases from V and 4 bases from J, leaving 21 bases between. The CDR3 totals 15 residues. CDR1 is DFQATT, CDR2 SNEGSKA, per germline (reference sequence). The CDR3 spells CSAIEMLGGSTEAFF. In DNA, the CDR3 is TGCAGTGCCATAGAGATGCTGGGTGGTTCCACTGAAGCTTTCTTT.

This clonotype was picked up many times. This chain joins TRBV27 and TRBJ2-7; D possibly matches TRBD1 or TRBD2 (5 bases each). The CDR3 spans 13 residues. Per the germline V gene, CDR1 is MNHEY and CDR2 is SMNVEV (reference sequence). Trimming cost V 3 bases and J 1 base, with 7 bases left between them. CDR3 sequence reads: CASSLGESYEQYF. CDR3 coding DNA: TGTGCCAGCAGTTTGGGGGAATCCTACGAGCAGTACTTC.

The chain joins TRBV15 to TRBJ2-7; D is perhaps TRBD2 (5 bases). Trimming removed 3 bases from V and 3 bases from J, with 9 bases in between. The germline gives CDR1 LNHNV, CDR2 YYDKDF (reference sequence). This CDR3 spans 13 amino acids. The CDR3 nucleotides read TGTGCCACCAGCAGCGACGGGGACTACGAGCAGTACTTC. Translation gives CATSSDGDYEQYF.

This clonotype was seen at least ten times. The J gene is TRBJ2-1, the V gene TRBV20-1, with D tentatively TRBD1 (5 bases). Trimming left V 0 bases short and J 6 bases short, with 15 bases between. Germline CDR1 reads DFQATT; CDR2 reads SNEGSKA (reference sequence). This CDR3 spans 15 amino acids. CDR3 in DNA: TGCAGTGCTAGAGATGGGGCTAGACCCCTCAATGAGCAGTTCTTC. Encoded protein: CSARDGARPLNEQFF.

This clonotype has a handful of counts. This chain connects TRBV28 to TRBJ2-3, with 14 positions matching TRBD2. Germline-derived CDR1 and CDR2 are MDHEN and SYDVKM. The V and J ends lost 6 bases and 4 bases, in that order; junction bases with no gene match: 3. CDR3 length equals 15 residues. The CDR3 loop reads CASRGTSGGSDTQYF. The CDR3 DNA follows: TGTGCCAGCAGGGGGACTAGCGGGGGTTCAGATACGCAGTATTTT.

This clonotype has at least ten counts. The V and J genes are TRBV28 and TRBJ1-5, with D hard to call. V lost 5 bases to trimming and J lost 4 bases, with 21 bases between them. The V gene's germline CDR1 is MDHEN and CDR2 SYDVKM. This CDR3 spans 17 amino acids. DNA for the CDR3: TGTGCCAGCAGTCCACTATCATTGGGCAGGAGTAATCAGCCCCAGCATTTT. Its protein product is CASSPLSLGRSNQPQHF.

This clonotype was observed a handful of times. The rearrangement uses TRBV20-1 and TRBJ2-1, with D tentatively TRBD2 (5 bases). The CDR3 runs to 15 residues. V lost 5 bases and J lost 3, with 17 bases in between. Germline V gives CDR1 DFQATT, CDR2 SNEGSKA (reference sequence). The CDR3 region is CSAADSRRIYNEQFF. The CDR3 DNA reads as TGCAGTGCTGCTGACTCACGGAGGATCTACAATGAGCAGTTCTTC.